Shown below are 28 T cell receptor beta chains from a single sample sequenced in a study of T cell responses to AZD1222 COVID-19 vaccine. TCRdb's table, derived via immunoSEQ multiplex PCR, lists solely in-frame clones and lacks some. The table records about 110,000 clones, roughly nine tenths of them present only once. The sequencing here drew on peripheral blood, taken on day 0 of AZD1222 vaccination. Source of these receptors: an adult in good health.

The V and J genes are TRBV9 and TRBJ1-2; 7 bases are a match to TRBD1. Germline CDR1 SGDLS, CDR2 YYNGEE. The length of the CDR3 is 14 residues. The junction had 12 bases not matched to a gene; V was cut back by 5 bases and J by 8 bases. DNA of the CDR3: TGTGCCAGCAGTTGGAGGGACCGCAGGGGGGGCTACACCTTC. Translated: CASSWRDRRGGYTF.

This sequence joins TRBV7-8 and TRBJ1-5; tentatively, D is TRBD1 (6 bases). CDR1 is SGHVS, CDR2 FQNEAQ, per germline. This CDR3 region has 16 residues. The germline V and J ends were trimmed by 5 bases and 0 bases, with 14 bases remaining between them. The CDR3 coding sequence is TGTGCCAGCAGCCCTCGGGGGGCCTATAGCAATCAGCCCCAGCATTTT. Its translation is CASSPRGAYSNQPQHF.

The chain is built from TRBV6-2 or TRBV6-3 and TRBJ2-1; D ambiguous. V was pared by 2 bases and J by 10 bases, with 12 bases between. CDR1 is MNHEY and CDR2 is SVGEGT in the germline V gene. This CDR3 has 13 amino acids. CDR3 protein: CASSYERAGEQFF. As DNA, the CDR3 is TGTGCCAGCAGTTACGAGCGCGCTGGGGAGCAGTTCTTC.

This chain connects TRBV7-9 to TRBJ1-2; D gene uncertain. Germline V gives CDR1 SEHNR, CDR2 FQNEAQ (reference sequence). V lost 2 bases and J 2 bases, leaving 15 bases between the germline ends. The CDR3 is 16 amino acids. CDR3 DNA: TGTGCCAGCAGCTTAAGTGGTCGGGATACAAACTATGGCTACACCTTC. Protein product: CASSLSGRDTNYGYTF.

This chain links TRBV12-5 with TRBJ2-1; perhaps TRBD2 as D (6 bases). CDR3 length: 13 residues. CDR1 and CDR2 (germline): LGHNT, FRNRAP. V dropped 5 bases and J dropped 6 bases, with 11 bases sitting between them. The CDR3 DNA follows: TGTGCTAGTGGTCCGCCGACTAGCAATGAGCAGTTCTTC. It codes for CASGPPTSNEQFF.

The chain employs TRBV27 and TRBJ2-2, with 8 nucleotides matching TRBD1. Looked up from germline, CDR1 is MNHEY and CDR2 is SMNVEV (reference sequence). V trimming: 3 bases; J trimming: 0 bases; junction bases outside the gene matches: 6. This CDR3 comprises 17 residues. As DNA, the CDR3 is TGTGCCAGCAGTTTTTTGACAGGGGTCGCGAACACCGGGGAGCTGTTTTTT. Its protein product is CASSFLTGVANTGELFF.

The genes are TRBV6-2 or TRBV6-3 and TRBJ1-4, with TRBD1 matching over 8 bases. This CDR3 comprises 16 residues. V was clipped by 5 bases and J by 3 bases; unmatched bases: 8. In germline, CDR1 is MNHEY, CDR2 SVGEGT. CDR3 coding DNA: TGTGCCAGCAGTACGCCGGACAGGGTGGCTAATGAAAAACTGTTTTTT. Its translation is CASSTPDRVANEKLFF.

The chain employs TRBV5-6 and TRBJ1-5; a weak D match, TRBD1 (5 bases). Germline V CDR1 and CDR2: SGHDT, YYEEEE. V lost 2 bases and J lost 4, with 10 bases in between. The CDR3 sequence is 14 residues long. The CDR3 is CASSFRDGNQPQHF. CDR3 nucleotide sequence: TGTGCCAGCAGCTTCCGGGACGGGAATCAGCCCCAGCATTTT.

The genes are TRBV4-1 and TRBJ2-5; D is undetermined. V was pared by 1 base and J by 2 bases, with 8 bases between. CDR1 is MGHRA, CDR2 YSYEKL, per germline. The CDR3 consists of 14 residues. The CDR3 nucleotides are TGCGCCAGCAGCCAAGTTCTATCTCAAGAGACCCAGTACTTC. Translated: CASSQVLSQETQYF.

This clone occurred a few times. The V call is TRBV4-1, the J call TRBJ2-1, with a weak D call TRBD2 (6 bases). This CDR3 has 17 residues. CDR1 is MGHRA, CDR2 YSYEKL, per germline. The germline V and J ends were trimmed by 0 bases and 7 bases, with 19 bases remaining between them. The CDR3 reads CASSQERRASRTNEQFF. CDR3 bases: TGCGCCAGCAGCCAAGAAAGGAGGGCTAGCCGTACGAATGAGCAGTTCTTC.

The V and J genes are TRBV7-9 and TRBJ2-6; D remains ambiguous. The V gene lost 7 bases and the J gene lost 2 bases, with 6 bases spanning the gap. The CDR3 contains 13 residues. In germline, CDR1 is SEHNR, CDR2 FQNEAQ (reference sequence). CDR3: CASKGTGANVLTF. The CDR3 DNA follows: TGTGCCAGCAAGGGTACTGGGGCCAACGTCCTGACTTTC.

The rearrangement uses TRBV6-2 or TRBV6-3 and TRBJ1-2, with TRBD1 identical over 10 bases. CDR3 length equals 15 residues. CDR1 is MNHEY and CDR2 is SVGEGT in the germline V gene. V lost 4 bases to trimming and J lost 5 bases; unmatched junction nucleotides: 7. As DNA, the CDR3 is TGTGCCAGCAGTTCACGGACAGGGGGAGGATATGGCTACACCTTC. It yields the protein CASSSRTGGGYGYTF.

The chain links TRBV4-2 to TRBJ1-5; D remains ambiguous. CDR1 LGHNA and CDR2 YNFKEQ come from the germline V gene. CDR3 size: 15 residues. Trimming cost V 1 base and J 6 bases, with 13 bases left between them. DNA for the CDR3: TGTGCCAGCAGCCAAGGGACGGCGGAGGGTCAGCCCCAGCATTTT. This gives the protein CASSQGTAEGQPQHF.

V and J are TRBV4-1 and TRBJ2-1; a possible D gene is TRBD2 (6 bases). In germline, CDR1 is MGHRA, CDR2 YSYEKL. The CDR3 totals 14 residues. Trimming stripped 8 bases from V and 5 bases from J, with 16 bases between. For the CDR3, the DNA is TGCGCCAGCGCCCGGGACTCACAAAACAATGAGCAGTTCTTC. Translating it yields CASARDSQNNEQFF.

The rearrangement links TRBV27 to TRBJ2-5; a possible D gene is TRBD2 (5 bases). Looked up from germline, CDR1 is MNHEY and CDR2 is SMNVEV (reference sequence). The CDR3 contains 12 residues. V shed 6 bases and J shed 5 bases, with 10 bases lying between them. The CDR3 loop is CASRTGSETQYF. In nucleotides, the CDR3 is TGTGCCAGCAGAACGGGGTCGGAGACCCAGTACTTC.

The chain carries TRBV20-1 and TRBJ1-2; D unclear. Germline-derived CDR1 and CDR2 are DFQATT and SNEGSKA (reference sequence). This CDR3 region has 11 residues. The V end was cut by 8 bases, the J end by 4 bases, with 11 bases between. The CDR3 DNA is TGCAGTCTCGGGTCATTCTATGGCTACACCTTC. Encoded protein: CSLGSFYGYTF.

This sequence joins TRBV6-5 and TRBJ1-6, with TRBD1 identical over 7 bases. V trimming: 8 bases; J trimming: 2 bases; junction bases outside the gene matches: 3. Germline V CDR1 and CDR2: MNHEY, SVGAGI. The CDR3 length is 14 residues. The CDR3 protein is CASYGQAYNSPLHF. The CDR3 DNA sequence: TGTGCCAGCTACGGACAGGCCTATAATTCACCCCTCCACTTT.

The chain couples TRBV28 to TRBJ1-1; D remains unclear. The ends were cut back, 2 bases at V and 6 bases at J, with 7 bases in the middle. The CDR3 extends over 12 amino acids. Germline V CDR1 and CDR2: MDHEN, SYDVKM. Here the CDR3 DNA reads TGTGCCAGCAGTTTAGGCGGAGCTGAAGCTTTCTTT. As protein: CASSLGGAEAFF.

The chain is built from TRBV27 and TRBJ2-1; TRBD2 aligns across 10 bases. CDR3 length: 17 amino acids. Germline loops: CDR1 MNHEY, CDR2 SMNVEV (reference sequence). Unmatched junction bases numbered 7, after V lost 1 base and J lost 4 bases. The CDR3 sequence is CASSLWASGGIYNEQFF. CDR3 coding DNA: TGTGCCAGCAGTTTATGGGCTAGCGGGGGTATATACAATGAGCAGTTCTTC.

The gene calls are TRBV18 and TRBJ2-5; unclear D gene. V lost 6 bases to trimming and J lost 2 bases, with 10 bases between them. Germline CDR1 and CDR2: KGHSH and LQKENI. The CDR3 loop spans 13 amino acids. This CDR3 is CASSNGFQETQYF. The CDR3 DNA is TGTGCCAGCTCGAACGGGTTTCAAGAGACCCAGTACTTC. Combining the CDR3 with reference TRBV18 and TRBJ2-5 gives the whole variable domain NAGVMQNPRHLVRRRGQEARLRCSPMKGHSHVYWYRQLPEEGLKFMVYLQKENIIDESGMPKERFSAEFPKEGPSILRIQQVVRGDSAAYFCASSNGFQETQYFGPGTRLLVL.

This clone was detected only once. V and J are TRBV12-3 or TRBV12-4 and TRBJ1-4; 7 bases are a match to TRBD1. V trimming: 8 bases; J trimming: 4 bases; junction bases outside the gene matches: 4. This CDR3 is 13 amino acids long. CDR3 sequence reads: CASVGQVNEKLFF. DNA for the CDR3: TGTGCCAGCGTAGGACAGGTTAATGAAAAACTGTTTTTT.

The chain has TRBV3-1 (or the pseudogene TRBV3-2) and TRBJ1-1; D is possibly TRBD1 (5 bases). CDR1 and CDR2 from the germline V gene are LGHDT and YNNKEL (reference sequence). The CDR3 length is 12 residues. With 3 bases removed from V and 5 bases from J, the gap between germline ends came to 7 bases. The CDR3 DNA reads as TGTGCCAGCAGCCAGGGGGGTACTGAAGCTTTCTTT. It encodes CASSQGGTEAFF.

This CDR3 reads CASNRDTNYGYTF. For the CDR3, the DNA is TGTGCCAGTAACAGGGACACTAACTATGGCTACACCTTC. The genes are TRBV19 and TRBJ1-2; D is perhaps TRBD1 (6 bases). V was shortened by 7 bases and J by 0 bases, with 9 bases between the two germline ends. The germline gives CDR1 LNHDA, CDR2 SQIVND (reference sequence). This CDR3 has 13 amino acids.

The chain employs TRBV7-2 and TRBJ1-3; D unclear. The CDR3 has 15 residues. V shed 3 bases and J shed 0 bases, with 9 bases lying between them. Germline assignment: CDR1 SGHTA and CDR2 FQGNSA. Here the CDR3 reads CASSFSQASGNTIYF. The CDR3 nucleotides read TGTGCCAGCAGCTTTAGCCAGGCCTCTGGAAACACCATATATTTT.

The chain couples TRBV19 to TRBJ1-2; a possible D gene is TRBD1 (6 bases). This CDR3 is 18 amino acids long. Germline V gene lookup returns CDR1 LNHDA and CDR2 SQIVND (reference sequence). Trimming stripped 3 bases from V and 2 bases from J, with 22 bases between. DNA of the CDR3: TGTGCCAGTAGTATTACCTTCTTAGCCGGGACACCCAACTATGGCTACACCTTC. Amino acid sequence: CASSITFLAGTPNYGYTF. Full variable domain (outside the CDR3, taken from reference TRBV19 and TRBJ1-2): DGGITQSPKYLFRKEGQNVTLSCEQNLNHDAMYWYRQDPGQGLRLIYYSQIVNDFQKGDIAEGYSVSREKKESFPLTVTSAQKNPTAFYLCASSITFLAGTPNYGYTFGSGTRLTVV.

This chain connects TRBV7-8 to TRBJ2-7, with a possible D match to TRBD1 (5 bases). Germline lookup yields CDR1 SGHVS and CDR2 FQNEAQ. Between the trimmed V and J ends, which lost 4 bases and 3 bases, there was a span of 10 bases. This CDR3 is built from 13 residues. CDR3 coding DNA: TGTGCCAGCAGCTGGCAGGGCCTCTACGAGCAGTACTTC. This codes for CASSWQGLYEQYF.

The rearrangement links TRBV9 to TRBJ1-3; 11 bases align to TRBD1. The CDR3 sequence is 15 residues long. With 3 bases clipped from V and 6 bases from J, the junction kept 5 bases outside the gene matches. Per germline, CDR1 SGDLS and CDR2 YYNGEE. The CDR3 here is CASSADRGLENTIYF. The CDR3 DNA sequence: TGTGCCAGCAGCGCGGACAGGGGGCTGGAAAACACCATATATTTT.

CDR3 loop: CASSETGSTGELFF. CDR3 nucleotide sequence: TGTGCCAGCAGTGAGACAGGGTCGACCGGGGAGCTGTTTTTT. The chain carries TRBV2 and TRBJ2-2; 7 nucleotides agree with TRBD1. V lost 3 bases to trimming and J lost 5 bases; unmatched junction nucleotides: 3. From germline, CDR1 is SNHLY and CDR2 FYNNEI. The CDR3 contains 14 residues.